Below, 20 T cell receptor beta chains from the same sample are listed, as sequenced in a study of cytomegalovirus exposure and HLA in healthy donors. Generated by immunoSEQ multiplex PCR, the TCRdb table keeps only in-frame clones and is missing some. Here the sample spans roughly 80,000 clones, 90% to 95% being singletons. Specimen: PBMCs. The receptors come from a woman in her late teens or twenties in good health and CMV-seronegative.

The rearrangement uses TRBV20-1 and TRBJ2-7; perhaps TRBD1 as D (5 bases). The germline V gene has CDR1 DFQATT and CDR2 SNEGSKA (reference sequence). The CDR3 length is 11 residues. Trimming left V 5 bases short and J 0 bases short, with 5 bases between. The CDR3 DNA is TGCAGTGCTGACAGCTCCTACGAGCAGTACTTC. Translated: CSADSSYEQYF.

V usage is TRBV9 and J usage is TRBJ2-3; D possibly corresponds to TRBD2 (5 bases). V shed 2 bases and J shed 5 bases, with 15 bases lying between them. CDR3 length equals 15 residues. In germline, CDR1 is SGDLS, CDR2 YYNGEE. For the CDR3, the DNA is TGTGCCAGCAGCGTGAGCGGAGGCGCCGGAGATACGCAGTATTTT. It translates to CASSVSGGAGDTQYF.

The chain joins TRBV5-4 to TRBJ2-3, with 9 bases identical to TRBD2. CDR3 length equals 14 residues. J lost 2 bases, V lost 6 bases, and 4 bases had no gene match. Per the germline V gene, CDR1 is SGHNT and CDR2 is YYREEE (reference sequence). The DNA of the CDR3 is TGTGCCAGCACCCGGACTAGCGCCACAGATACGCAGTATTTT. This codes for CASTRTSATDTQYF. Complete variable domain (other parts from reference TRBV5-4 and TRBJ2-3): ETGVTQSPTHLIKTRGQQVTLRCSSQSGHNTVSWYQQALGQGPQFIFQYYREEENGRGNFPPRFSGLQFPNYSSELNVNALELDDSALYLCASTRTSATDTQYFGPGTRLTVL.

The chain is built from TRBV28 and TRBJ1-5, with a weak D call TRBD1 (6 bases). Deletions cut 5 bases from V and 7 bases from J, with 21 bases between. There are 16 residues in the CDR3. Looked up from germline, CDR1 is MDHEN and CDR2 is SYDVKM. The CDR3 here is CASSLPRGGASQPQHF. The CDR3, as DNA: TGTGCCAGCAGTCTCCCCCGCGGGGGGGCAAGCCAGCCCCAGCATTTT.

The chain links TRBV7-6 to TRBJ2-7, with D perhaps TRBD2 (6 bases). The CDR3 loop spans 16 amino acids. Trimming left V 1 base short and J 2 bases short, with 15 bases between. Germline V gene data show CDR1 as SGHVS and CDR2 as FNYEAQ. CDR3 bases: TGTGCCAGCAGCTTAGAAGGTGGCGGGGCTACCTACGAGCAGTACTTC. Translation: CASSLEGGGATYEQYF.

The rearrangement joins TRBV6-1 to TRBJ2-6; no definite D call. The CDR3 is 15 residues long. CDR1 and CDR2 from the germline V gene are MNHNS and SASEGT. V lost 0 bases, J lost 1 base, and 4 bases lay in between. The CDR3 reads CASSEAQSGANVLTF. CDR3 nucleotide sequence: TGTGCCAGCAGTGAAGCCCAGTCTGGGGCCAACGTCCTGACTTTC.

V gene TRBV28 combines with J gene TRBJ1-2, with TRBD1 matching 7 bases. Germline V gives CDR1 MDHEN, CDR2 SYDVKM. V dropped 5 bases and J dropped 0; count of bases not matched to a gene: 6. The CDR3 has 15 residues. The CDR3 bases are TGTGCCAGCAGTCCCGGGACAGCAGCTAACTATGGCTACACCTTC. Amino acid sequence: CASSPGTAANYGYTF.

This chain links TRBV6-5 with TRBJ2-6, with TRBD1 matching 7 bases. This CDR3 contains 12 residues. The germline V gene has CDR1 MNHEY and CDR2 SVGAGI. Here the CDR3 reads CTTGAGANVLTF. The CDR3 coding sequence is TGTACTACAGGGGCTGGGGCCAACGTCCTGACTTTC.

The chain combines TRBV2 with TRBJ2-1; the D gene is possibly TRBD2 (7 bases). The V end was cut by 5 bases, the J end by 7 bases, with 15 bases between. This CDR3 contains 14 residues. Germline V gene lookup returns CDR1 SNHLY and CDR2 FYNNEI. The CDR3 spells CASSTLGGRNEQFF. The CDR3 coding sequence is TGTGCCAGCAGTACCTTGGGGGGGCGGAATGAGCAGTTCTTC.

This chain joins TRBV11-2 and TRBJ2-7; D is unclear. The CDR3 is 13 amino acids. V was shortened by 4 bases and J by 1 base, with 8 bases between the two germline ends. The germline CDR1 and CDR2 sequences are SGHAT and FQNNGV. Written as DNA, the CDR3 is TGTGCCAGCAGCTCCCCCCTTTCCTACGAGCAGTACTTC. The encoded protein is CASSSPLSYEQYF.

The chain links TRBV13 to TRBJ1-2, with a possible D match to TRBD1 (5 bases). The germline CDR1 and CDR2 sequences are PRHDT and FYEKMQ (reference sequence). V was clipped by 5 bases and J by 3 bases, with 10 bases between them. The CDR3 consists of 13 residues. Here the CDR3 DNA reads TGTGCCAGCAGCCCGACAGATCACTATGGCTACACCTTC. Protein product: CASSPTDHYGYTF.

This clone occurred a few times. This chain connects TRBV5-1 to TRBJ2-7, with D uncertain. From germline, CDR1 is SGHRS and CDR2 YFSETQ. V lost 3 bases and J lost 0, with 10 bases in between. CDR3 size: 14 residues. Here the CDR3 reads CASSSGDLSYEQYF. The CDR3 bases are TGCGCCAGCAGCTCCGGAGACCTCTCCTACGAGCAGTACTTC.

The V call is TRBV4-1, the J call TRBJ2-6; no definite D call. CDR3 size: 16 residues. Trimming removed 0 bases at V and 2 bases at J, with 8 bases between. In germline, CDR1 is MGHRA, CDR2 YSYEKL. The CDR3 region is CASSQDRGTGANVLTF. Written as DNA, the CDR3 is TGCGCCAGCAGCCAAGATCGAGGAACTGGGGCCAACGTCCTGACTTTC.

The chain uses TRBV4-3 and TRBJ1-4; no firm D call. Looked up from germline, CDR1 is LGHNA and CDR2 is YSLEER. Trimming removed 0 bases at V and 15 bases at J, with 23 bases between. CDR3 length: 16 amino acids. The CDR3 nucleotides read TGCGCCAGCAGCCAAGATCGTACTTTTGTGCGAAACGGGGTGTTTTTT. Translation gives CASSQDRTFVRNGVFF.

The V gene is TRBV7-9, the J gene TRBJ2-1, with 8 bases identical to TRBD2. The J segment lost 9 bases and the V segment lost 0 bases, leaving 10 bases of the junction unmatched. Germline V CDR1 and CDR2: SEHNR, FQNEAQ (reference sequence). This CDR3 region has 16 residues. CDR3 sequence (DNA): TGTGCCAGCAGCTTAGCCCTAACGGGAGGGCCAAGTGAGCAGTTCTTC. Encoded protein: CASSLALTGGPSEQFF.

This clone was found once. The V gene is TRBV5-6, the J gene TRBJ2-1; 13 bases align to TRBD2. This CDR3 spans 17 amino acids. Trimming took 7 bases from V and 9 from J; bases not matched to a gene: 16. Germline V CDR1 and CDR2: SGHDT, YYEEEE. The DNA of the CDR3 is TGTGCCAGCGGGATTGGGGCCGGGACTAGCGGGAAGGGTGAGCAGTTCTTC. It yields the protein CASGIGAGTSGKGEQFF.

The CDR3 coding sequence is TGCAGCGTCGGACACGGTTTAACGAACACCGGGGAGCTGTTTTTT. Protein sequence: CSVGHGLTNTGELFF. V and J are TRBV29-1 and TRBJ2-2; D may be TRBD1 (5 bases). The V end lost 6 bases, the J end lost 0 bases, and 14 bases lay between the germline ends. The CDR3 is 15 amino acids. CDR1 is SQVTM, CDR2 ANQGSEA, per germline.

The J gene is TRBJ2-3, the V gene TRBV19, with 8 bases aligning to TRBD2. Losses at the gene ends were 5 bases for V and 6 bases for J; bases not matched to a gene: 13. The germline gives CDR1 LNHDA, CDR2 SQIVND (reference sequence). This CDR3 spans 16 amino acids. The CDR3 bases are TGTGCCAGTAGTGGGAGCGGGGGAGAGAACCCGGATACGCAGTATTTT. Amino acids: CASSGSGGENPDTQYF.

The chain links TRBV7-9 to TRBJ2-3; D is unresolved. V lost 4 bases to trimming and J lost 2 bases, with 4 bases between them. The germline V gene has CDR1 SEHNR and CDR2 FQNEAQ (reference sequence). The CDR3 has 12 amino acids. Here the CDR3 reads CASSSVTDTQYF. The CDR3 DNA sequence: TGTGCCAGCAGCTCCGTCACAGATACGCAGTATTTT.

This chain connects TRBV11-1 to TRBJ2-2; TRBD1 matches 7 bases. The CDR3 consists of 16 residues. Germline values: CDR1 SGHAT, CDR2 FQDESV (reference sequence). J lost 5 bases, V lost 0 bases, and 6 bases had no gene match. CDR3 DNA sequence: TGTGCCAGCAGCTTAGCAAGACAGGGCTGGACCGGGGAGCTGTTTTTT. Translating gives CASSLARQGWTGELFF.